The rows below give T cell receptor beta chains drawn from one sample of a study of T-cell memory formation after mild COVID-19. MiXCR was run by TCRdb on the 5' RACE reads, yielding one entry per CDR3 protein. Here the sample spans about 560,000 distinct CDR3 sequences, about 20% being singletons. The sequencing input was PBMCs or a T cell subset sorted from them (not recorded which). These receptors all come from an adult woman who had mild COVID-19 (a few samples of this study predate the infection). Cell type and time point are not known. Each CDR3 is given with its conserved first and last residue. A D gene is named only where the DNA matches it firmly. A row's size may be missing; if present it is once, few, many or a size class.

j_gene | abundance | d_gene | v_gene | CDR3aa | CDR3nt
TRBJ1-2 | . | . | TRBV7-9 | CASSSSSYYGYTF | TGTGCCAGCAGCTCGAGTTCCTACTATGGCTACACCTTC
TRBJ2-7 | . | TRBD1 | TRBV20-1 | CSATPDRGTYEQCF | TGCAGTGCCACCCCGGACAGGGGAACCTACGAGCAGTGCTTC
TRBJ2-1 | . | . | TRBV7-3 | CASSLRVAGYNNEQFF | TGTGCCAGCAGCTTAAGGGTGGCGGGTTATAACAATGAGCAGTTCTTC
TRBJ2-1 | few | . | TRBV7-9 | CASSLDQGTRSYNEQFF | TGTGCCAGCAGCTTAGATCAGGGGACGCGATCCTACAATGAGCAGTTCTTC
TRBJ1-4 | few | . | TRBV7-9 | CASSLDGQFNEKLFF | TGTGCCAGCAGCTTAGATGGGCAGTTTAATGAAAAACTGTTTTTT
TRBJ2-1 | . | TRBD2 | TRBV12-3/TRBV12-4 | CASRRGVADEQFF | TGTGCCAGCAGGCGGGGGGTAGCCGATGAGCAGTTCTTC
TRBJ2-5 | . | . | TRBV10-2 | CASSETLSRGETQYF | TGCGCCAGCAGTGAGACCTTATCCCGGGGGGAGACCCAGTACTTC
TRBJ2-3 | few | TRBD1 | TRBV7-9 | CASSKRGQTDTQYF | TGTGCCAGCAGCAAAAGGGGGCAGACAGATACGCAGTATTTT
TRBJ2-4 | . | . | TRBV19 | CASSRTESGNIQYF | TGTGCCAGTAGCCGGACGGAGAGCGGAAACATTCAGTACTTC
TRBJ1-5 | . | TRBD1 | TRBV19 | CASSIQQGNQPQHF | TGTGCCAGTAGTATTCAACAGGGGAATCAGCCCCAGCATTTT